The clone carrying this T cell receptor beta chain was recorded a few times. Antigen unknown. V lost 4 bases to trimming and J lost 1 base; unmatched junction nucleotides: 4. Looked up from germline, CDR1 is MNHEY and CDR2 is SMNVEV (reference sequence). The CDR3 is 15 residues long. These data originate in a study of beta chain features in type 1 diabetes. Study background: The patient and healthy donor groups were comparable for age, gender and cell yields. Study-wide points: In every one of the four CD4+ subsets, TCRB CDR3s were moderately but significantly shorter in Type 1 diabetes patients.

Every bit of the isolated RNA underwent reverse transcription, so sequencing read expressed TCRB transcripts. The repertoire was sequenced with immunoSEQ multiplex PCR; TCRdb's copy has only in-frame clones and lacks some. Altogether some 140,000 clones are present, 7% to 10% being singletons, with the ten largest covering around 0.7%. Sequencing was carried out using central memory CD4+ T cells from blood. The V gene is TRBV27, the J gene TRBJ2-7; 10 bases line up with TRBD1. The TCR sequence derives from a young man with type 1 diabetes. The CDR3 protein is CASSYQGQGSYEQYF. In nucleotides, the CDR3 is TGTGCCAGCAGTTACCAGGGACAGGGGTCCTACGAGCAGTACTTC.